This entry features one TCR beta chain sequence. Its target is not known. The repertoire was sequenced with immunoSEQ multiplex PCR; TCRdb's copy has only in-frame clones and lacks some. Of roughly 17,000 clones listed, around 82% are singletons. This sample stems from a study of PD-1 blockade in classical Hodgkin lymphoma. As for the study in general: Patients got intravenous nivolumab 3 mg/kg every 2 weeks. Study-wide results and caveats: Complete responders entered with baseline diversity on par with newly diagnosed patients, the results showed.

Germline lookup yields CDR1 MNHNS and CDR2 SASEGT. V shed 7 bases and J 2 bases; nucleotides not matched to a gene: 4. CDR3 length: 14 residues. Time point: cycle 4 day 1 (C4D1), after less than 7 weeks of nivolumab. Exposure to brentuximab vedotin varied, and each patient had relapsed following autologous stem cell transplantation. The patients, who had relapsed/refractory classical Hodgkin lymphoma, achieved best responses of complete response, partial response or progressive disease. The receptor was isolated from a human donor with classical Hodgkin lymphoma. The gene calls are TRBV6-1 and TRBJ1-5; 8 nucleotides agree with TRBD1. The sequencing used peripheral blood mononuclear cells (PBMCs), collected before the fourth cycle of nivolumab. The CDR3 here is CASIGQGGNQPQHF. The CDR3 bases are TGTGCCAGCATTGGACAGGGTGGCAATCAGCCCCAGCATTTT.